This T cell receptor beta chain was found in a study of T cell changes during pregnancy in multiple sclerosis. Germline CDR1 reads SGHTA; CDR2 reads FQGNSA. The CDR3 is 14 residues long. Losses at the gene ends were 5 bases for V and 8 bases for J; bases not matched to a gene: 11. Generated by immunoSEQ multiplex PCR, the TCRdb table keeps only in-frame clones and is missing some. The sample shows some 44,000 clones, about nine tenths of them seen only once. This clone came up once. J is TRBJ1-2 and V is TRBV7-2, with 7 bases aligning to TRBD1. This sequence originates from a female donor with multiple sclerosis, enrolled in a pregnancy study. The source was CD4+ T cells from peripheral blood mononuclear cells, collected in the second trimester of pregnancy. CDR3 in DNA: TGTGCCAGCAGCCCCGCCACAGGGGTCTACGGCTACACCTTC. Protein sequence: CASSPATGVYGYTF. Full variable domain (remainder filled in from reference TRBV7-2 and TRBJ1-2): GAGVSQSPSNKVTEKGKDVELRCDPISGHTALYWYRQSLGQGLEFLIYFQGNSAPDKSGLPSDRFSAERTGGSVSTLTIQRTQQEDSAVYLCASSPATGVYGYTFGSGTRLTVV.